This section outlines one TCR beta chain sequence together with its context. What it recognizes is unknown. This sample was included in a study of cytomegalovirus exposure and HLA in healthy donors. The PCR used 60 Vbeta and 13 Jbeta primers. Original data processing: Unique TCR beta chains numbered roughly 83 million in a later analysis, with some 9.9 million shared. The assay was immunoSEQ multiplex PCR, and TCRdb's table has in-frame clones only and misses some. V and J calls and clone size are those listed in that table; D and trimming were worked out from the DNA. In the table there are about 91,000 clones, roughly 73% of which are singletons. The CDR3 is 16 residues long. In germline, CDR1 is MDHEN, CDR2 SYDVKM. The J segment lost 7 bases and the V segment lost 7 bases, leaving 15 bases of the junction unmatched. Study-level points and caveats: The classifier reportedly diagnosed cytomegalovirus status with high specificity and sensitivity. Previous analysis showed most TCR beta V segments were productive about 87% or about 30% of the time.

The chain recombines TRBV28 with TRBJ1-5, with 8 bases fitting TRBD1. The material sequenced was PBMCs. This TCR was sampled from a male donor in good health and CMV-seropositive. The CDR3 loop is CASKADRAFRGQPQHF. CDR3 in DNA: TGTGCCAGCAAGGCGGACAGGGCATTCCGTGGACAGCCCCAGCATTTT.